Presented here are 14 T cell receptor beta chains from one specimen sequenced in a study of blood T cells in healthy people across ages. A second PCR, run for roughly 7 to 11 cycles, used a sample-barcoded 5' primer plus a J-beta primer mix. Using its own MiXCR run on the 5' RACE reads, TCRdb lists one record per CDR3 protein. The table records about 930,000 distinct CDR3 sequences, 25% to 35% of them present only once. Separately, the same data were catalogued under a study of T cells of mothers and their children.

The sample comprised blood. The receptor source for this set is a woman in her thirties or forties in good health.

Ten or more counts support this clonotype. One end of the junction does not line up with germline, which may come from a read error. The chain couples TRBV11-2 to TRBJ2-5; 12 bases agree with TRBD2. This CDR3 comprises 16 residues. From germline, CDR1 is SGHAT and CDR2 FQNNGV. Here the CDR3 reads CANSPRLAGDRETQYF. The CDR3, as DNA: TGTGCCAACAGCCCTAGACTAGCGGGGGACCGGGAGACCCAGTACTTC.

Of note for this clonotype: A much bigger clone sits one base away, suggesting this may be a read error. This sequence joins TRBV12-3 or TRBV12-4 and TRBJ2-5, with D possibly matching TRBD1 (6 bases). With 3 bases removed from V and 11 bases from J, the gap between germline ends came to 16 bases. The CDR3 loop spans 13 amino acids. The CDR3 nucleotides read TGTGCCAGCAGTTTGTCACAGGGAATAGGGCAGTACTTC. Its translation: CASSLSQGIGQYF.

This clonotype was picked up many times. The chain joins TRBV7-2 to TRBJ2-7; D may be TRBD1 (6 bases). Trimming pared 5 bases from V and 3 bases from J, leaving 17 bases between. This CDR3 contains 15 residues. The germline V gene encodes CDR1 SGHTA and CDR2 FQGNSA. The CDR3: CASSPFGQGFYEQYF. The DNA of the CDR3 is TGTGCCAGCAGCCCCTTCGGGCAGGGGTTCTACGAGCAGTACTTC. Complete variable domain (other parts from reference TRBV7-2 and TRBJ2-7): GAGVSQSPSNKVTEKGKDVELRCDPISGHTALYWYRQSLGQGLEFLIYFQGNSAPDKSGLPSDRFSAERTGGSVSTLTIQRTQQEDSAVYLCASSPFGQGFYEQYFGPGTRLTVT.

This clonotype showed up many times. The J gene is TRBJ2-1, the V gene TRBV7-2; 8 nucleotides align to TRBD2. J was trimmed by 8 bases and V by 5 bases; bases with no gene match: 8. The CDR3 has 14 residues. The V gene's germline CDR1 is SGHTA and CDR2 FQGNSA. The chain's CDR3 is CASSHTSGYDEQFF. Here the CDR3 DNA reads TGTGCCAGCAGCCATACTAGCGGTTACGATGAGCAGTTCTTC.

The rearrangement joins TRBV12-3 or TRBV12-4 to TRBJ2-1; 9 bases map to TRBD2. This CDR3 is built from 17 residues. V lost 1 base and J lost 6; bases outside the gene matches: 10. CDR3 nucleotide sequence: TGTGCCAGCAGTTTAGAGAGGGCTAGCGGGGCCTCCAATGAGCAGTTCTTC. Translated, it gives CASSLERASGASNEQFF.

This clonotype came up a few times. The gene calls are TRBV29-1 and TRBJ2-3, with D unresolved. Trimming removed 3 bases at V and 3 bases at J, with 13 bases between. The CDR3 loop spans 14 amino acids. Germline values: CDR1 SQVTM, CDR2 ANQGSEA. The CDR3 spells CSVDSRVGTDTQYF. As DNA, the CDR3 is TGCAGCGTTGACTCCCGGGTGGGGACAGATACGCAGTATTTT.

Notes on this clonotype: A read error is possible here, since a much larger clone lies one base away. J is TRBJ2-7 and V is TRBV4-3, with 7 bases matching TRBD2. This CDR3 has 17 residues. CDR1 is LGHNA and CDR2 is YSLEER in the germline V gene. The CDR3 loop reads CASSQVFSGYDSHEQYF. CDR3 coding DNA: TGCGCCAGCAGCCAGGTTTTTAGCGGGTATGACTCCCACGAGCAGTACTTC.

This clonotype has a count of ten or more. The chain carries TRBV27 and TRBJ2-1, with D possibly matching TRBD2 (6 bases). The length of the CDR3 is 14 residues. Germline CDR1 MNHEY, CDR2 SMNVEV (reference sequence). V was cut by 5 bases and J by 6 bases, with 14 bases left in between. CDR3 protein: CASSRGLQGNEQFF. CDR3 nucleotides: TGTGCCAGCAGTCGGGGACTGCAGGGCAATGAGCAGTTCTTC.

The sample holds many counts of this clonotype. The J gene is TRBJ2-7, the V gene TRBV7-9, with D perhaps assigned TRBD1 or TRBD2 (5 bases each). The CDR3 has 15 amino acids. Germline assignment: CDR1 SEHNR and CDR2 FQNEAQ (reference sequence). V was clipped by 3 bases and J by 5 bases, with 17 bases between them. CDR3 loop: CASSFRTGTPDEQYF. CDR3 coding DNA: TGTGCCAGCAGCTTCAGAACCGGGACGCCGGACGAGCAGTACTTC.

This clonotype was found many times. The chain joins TRBV6-6 to TRBJ2-1; either TRBD1 or TRBD2 may fit D (5 bases each). The CDR3 runs 13 residues. Germline V gene sequence: CDR1 MNHNY, CDR2 SVGAGI (reference sequence). Trimming removed 8 bases at V and 2 bases at J, with 10 bases between. The CDR3 coding sequence is TGTGCCAGCCGGGACGGAACCTACAATGAGCAGTTCTTC. This gives the protein CASRDGTYNEQFF.

On this clonotype itself: One end of the junction is discordant with germline, which a read error may explain. The gene calls are TRBV9 and TRBJ2-1, with 8 bases lining up with TRBD2. The CDR3 spans 16 residues. Germline V lookup: CDR1 SGDLS, CDR2 YYNGEE. CDR3 nucleotide sequence: TGTGCCGGCAGCGTAGCGTCCAGCGGGGGCTTTCATGAGCAGTTCTTC. Protein: CAGSVASSGGFHEQFF.

The chain links TRBV19 to TRBJ1-2; TRBD1 might be the D (6 bases). Germline values: CDR1 LNHDA, CDR2 SQIVND (reference sequence). The CDR3 is 14 amino acids. With 6 bases removed from V and 0 bases from J, the gap between germline ends came to 11 bases. Here the CDR3 reads CASRPGTTNYGYTF. The CDR3 region has the DNA TGTGCCAGTAGGCCCGGGACAACTAACTATGGCTACACCTTC.

This clonotype was recorded many times. CDR3 nucleotides: TGTGCCAGCAGCCTATATGTGGGGCAGGGAGGCAATGAGCAGTTCTTC. Protein: CASSLYVGQGGNEQFF. J is TRBJ2-1 and V is TRBV6-5, with D possibly matching TRBD2 (6 bases). The CDR3 sequence is 16 residues long. Per germline, CDR1 MNHEY and CDR2 SVGAGI. Trimming removed 6 bases at V and 6 bases at J, with 21 bases between.

The rearrangement joins TRBV6-6 to TRBJ2-7, with 7 bases lining up with TRBD1. V shed 5 bases, J shed 2 bases, and the junction held 3 bases outside the gene matches. Germline V gene sequence: CDR1 MNHNY, CDR2 SVGAGI (reference sequence). CDR3 length equals 13 residues. DNA for the CDR3: TGTGCCAGCAGTAAGGGACAGCCCTACGAGCAGTACTTC. This codes for CASSKGQPYEQYF.